The source of this TCR beta chain is a study of neoadjuvant anti-PD-1 for oral cavity cancer. Whole-study findings and limits: Non-responders to neoadjuvant nivolumab had significantly more clonal PBMC T cells than responders.

PBMC libraries mostly used around 500 ng of input genomic DNA, with six replicates per sample. This table comes from immunoSEQ multiplex PCR, and its TCRdb copy is limited to in-frame clones, with some not included. Among 15,000 or so clones listed, roughly 71% were seen once. The time point here: after neoadjuvant nivolumab, at surgical resection. Cohort: HPV-negative, locally advanced oral cavity squamous cell carcinoma patients. Blood cells were analyzed directly, without culture or expansion. Looked up from germline, CDR1 is SNHLY and CDR2 is FYNNEI. The trim removed 3 bases at V and 2 bases at J, leaving 4 bases unmatched. The length of the CDR3 is 15 residues. About this clone: The antigen is not known.

This receptor was identified in a person aged 40 to 85 with oral cavity squamous cell carcinoma. The chain employs TRBV2 and TRBJ2-3; 8 bases map to TRBD2. Sample: PBMCs, taken after nivolumab (anti-PD-1) treatment. CDR3 sequence (DNA): TGTGCCAGCAGTGATGAAGCGGGGGTCACAGATACGCAGTATTTT. Translation gives CASSDEAGVTDTQYF.